This paragraph covers one TCR beta chain sequence. In the study's own analysis: From reference gene primer amplification, estimates of nucleated cell counts were derived. Sequencing was performed with immunoSEQ multiplex PCR; in TCRdb, only in-frame clones are kept and a portion is missing. For V, J and clone size, that table is used; D and trimming come from the DNA. The profile shows approximately 240,000 clones, approximately 80% of them singletons. The CDR3 contains 15 residues. V was clipped by 5 bases and J by 7 bases; unmatched bases: 8. The germline CDR1 and CDR2 sequences are MNHNS and SASEGT. This specimen belongs to a study of blood T cell repertoires in COVID-19. Looking at the study overall: Spain, Italy and the United States supplied samples that represented acute and convalescent COVID-19. T cells, B-cell-depleted T cells, or PBMCs supplied cDNA or gDNA.

The specimen was peripheral blood. The genes are TRBV6-1 and TRBJ1-6; TRBD1 aligns across 7 bases. The clonotype was recovered from a woman in her forties who had recovered from COVID-19. The CDR3 sequence is CASSTRTGKNSPLHF. CDR3 nucleotide sequence: TGTGCCAGCAGTACCCGGACAGGCAAAAATTCACCCCTCCACTTT.